This TCR beta chain was recovered during a study of cytomegalovirus exposure and HLA in healthy donors. Concerning this clone: Its target is unknown.

Study-wide results and limits: In a later analysis, HLA-C alleles had the fewest associated TCRs, DRB1 alleles the most. Solely CMV serostatus was available to characterize immune exposure. Earlier results showed most TCR beta V segments being productive about 87% or about 30% of the time.

The CDR3 runs to 13 residues. Germline V gives CDR1 SQVTM, CDR2 ANQGSEA. Between the trimmed V and J ends, which lost 2 bases and 6 bases, there was a span of 11 bases. The primer mix had 60 Vbeta and 13 Jbeta primers. Original methodology: Later analysis identified tens of millions of unique TCR beta chains, 9 million to 13 million shared. Libraries were prepared by immunoSEQ multiplex PCR; TCRdb keeps only in-frame clonotypes and omits some of them. V and J calls and clone size are given by that table; D and trimming were obtained from the DNA. The ten top clones account for around 1.6%, within a sample of some 130,000 clones.

The rearrangement links TRBV29-1 to TRBJ1-5, with D perhaps TRBD1 (5 bases). This receptor was obtained from a woman between 40 and 50 years old in good health and CMV-seropositive. Sequenced input: PBMCs. The CDR3 protein is CSVEPGFGQPQHF. The CDR3 coding sequence is TGCAGCGTTGAACCAGGGTTTGGTCAGCCCCAGCATTTT. The complete variable domain, with remaining parts taken from reference TRBV29-1 and TRBJ1-5, reads SAVISQKPSRDICQRGTSLTIQCQVDSQVTMMFWYRQQPGQSLTLIATANQGSEATYESGFVIDKFPISRPNLTFSTLTVSNMSPEDSSIYLCSVEPGFGQPQHFGDGTRLSIL.